Each of the 21 T cell receptor beta chains below was sequenced from the same sample in a study of T cell responses to AZD1222 COVID-19 vaccine. Clones were read by immunoSEQ multiplex PCR, and TCRdb kept only the in-frame ones, dropping some. The data show about 66,000 clones, about 74% seen once. Sequencing used peripheral blood, obtained 28 days after the second AZD1222 dose. The receptor source for this set is an adult who received the AZD1222 COVID-19 vaccine.

The CDR3 DNA reads TGTGCCAGCAGAGAAATGTTACCCGGGACAGGGCACAACGAGCAGTACTTC. Protein product: CASREMLPGTGHNEQYF. The rearrangement links TRBV6-8 to TRBJ2-7, with TRBD1 identical over 9 bases. The CDR3 contains 17 residues. After removal of 6 bases from V and 5 bases from J, the junction contained 17 bases not matched to a gene. The V gene's germline CDR1 is MNHGY and CDR2 SAAAGT.

As regards this clone: Compared with germline, one end of the junction differs, possibly owing to a read error. The chain links TRBV14 to TRBJ2-2, with 8 bases aligning to TRBD1. The germline CDR1 and CDR2 sequences are SGHDN and FVKESK. This CDR3 is built from 15 residues. CDR3 region: CASSLRTGQTEELFF. The CDR3 DNA reads as TGTGCCAGCAGCCTGAGGACAGGGCAGACCGAGGAGCTGTTTTTT.

The chain links TRBV12-3 or TRBV12-4 to TRBJ2-7, with D maybe TRBD2 (6 bases). This CDR3 spans 13 amino acids. With 5 bases removed from V and 6 bases from J, the gap between germline ends came to 14 bases. For the CDR3, the DNA is TGTGCCAGCAGTCGGGACTCGGTGACCGAGCAGTACTTC. It specifies CASSRDSVTEQYF.

On this clone itself: This sample includes further DNA sequences coding for the same CDR3. The V and J genes are TRBV3-1 (or the pseudogene TRBV3-2) and TRBJ1-5; D uncertain. This CDR3 has 13 residues. Germline lookup yields CDR1 LGHDT and CDR2 YNNKEL (reference sequence). V lost 1 base to trimming and J lost 14 bases, with 15 bases between them. In DNA form, the CDR3 reads TGTGCCAGCAGCCAAGGGTCAGGCTACGGCAAGCATTTT. It translates to CASSQGSGYGKHF.

The CDR3 bases are TGCAGCACCGAACCCGCCGACAGGGAAACCTACAATGAGCAGTTCTTC. Amino acids: CSTEPADRETYNEQFF. This chain connects TRBV29-1 to TRBJ2-1, with 7 nucleotides matching TRBD1. CDR1 is SQVTM and CDR2 is ANQGSEA in the germline V gene. The junction had 15 bases not matched to a gene; V was cut back by 8 bases and J by 2 bases. CDR3 length: 16 residues.

This clone was recorded only once. This chain joins TRBV27 and TRBJ1-1; D is uncertain. The CDR3 is 14 amino acids. V was pared by 3 bases and J by 3 bases, with 11 bases between. Germline values: CDR1 MNHEY, CDR2 SMNVEV (reference sequence). The CDR3 here is CASSFSTRDTEAFF. In DNA form, the CDR3 reads TGTGCCAGCAGTTTCTCCACCCGGGACACTGAAGCTTTCTTT.

The chain employs TRBV6-5 and TRBJ2-7, with TRBD2 as a possible D gene (6 bases). The V end lost 2 bases, the J end lost 3 bases, and 11 bases lay between the germline ends. CDR1 and CDR2 (germline): MNHEY, SVGAGI. The CDR3 is 14 residues long. In DNA, the CDR3 is TGTGCCAGCAGTTACGGAGAGGAGGGCTACGAGCAGTACTTC. It is translated as CASSYGEEGYEQYF.

This clone was counted a single time. V and J are TRBV18 and TRBJ1-4; D gene uncertain. CDR1 and CDR2 (germline): KGHSH, LQKENI. V lost 1 base, J lost 5 bases, and 14 bases lay in between. The CDR3 extends over 16 amino acids. The CDR3 protein is CASSPLRGTLNEKLFF. CDR3 nucleotides: TGTGCCAGCTCACCACTGCGCGGCACCTTAAATGAAAAACTGTTTTTT. The variable domain in full, completed from reference TRBV18 and TRBJ1-4, reads NAGVMQNPRHLVRRRGQEARLRCSPMKGHSHVYWYRQLPEEGLKFMVYLQKENIIDESGMPKERFSAEFPKEGPSILRIQQVVRGDSAAYFCASSPLRGTLNEKLFFGSGTQLSVL.

This clone was picked up a small number of times. The chain links TRBV14 to TRBJ2-7, with D possibly TRBD1 on 6 matching bases. CDR3 length: 14 residues. Trimming left V 6 bases short and J 5 bases short, with 17 bases between. CDR1 and CDR2 (germline): SGHDN, FVKESK. The CDR3 nucleotides read TGTGCCAGCAGGATCACAGGGTCTGGAAACGAGCAGTACTTC. Residues: CASRITGSGNEQYF.

Notes on this clone: Mismatch with germline at one junction end may stem from a read error. V is TRBV7-8 and J is TRBJ2-2, with unresolved D. CDR1 and CDR2 from the germline V gene are SGHVS and FQNEAQ. The CDR3 loop spans 15 amino acids. The CDR3, as DNA: TGTGCCAGCAGCGTAGCCCCGGGCCCGCGCGGGGAGCTGTTTTTT. It codes for CASSVAPGPRGELFF.

This clone has more than one count but fewer than ten. The V gene is TRBV18, the J gene TRBJ2-3, with no clear D. The length of the CDR3 is 15 residues. Germline lookup yields CDR1 KGHSH and CDR2 LQKENI. Trimming pared 0 bases from V and 1 base from J, leaving 8 bases between. The CDR3 region has the DNA TGTGCCAGCTCACCACCAGAAGGCGGCACAGATACGCAGTATTTT. Protein: CASSPPEGGTDTQYF.

The CDR3 here is CASSNHQGAAEAFF. The CDR3 bases are TGTGCCAGCTCTAACCACCAGGGGGCGGCTGAAGCTTTCTTT. The chain uses TRBV28 and TRBJ1-1, with 8 bases lining up with TRBD1. Trimming removed 8 bases from V and 6 bases from J; junction bases left unmatched: 11. The V gene's germline CDR1 is MDHEN and CDR2 SYDVKM. This CDR3 contains 14 residues.

The V call is TRBV28, the J call TRBJ1-1; no firm D call. CDR3 size: 15 residues. In germline, CDR1 is MDHEN, CDR2 SYDVKM. With 1 base removed from V and 2 bases from J, the gap between germline ends came to 11 bases. CDR3 DNA: TGTGCCAGCAGTTTATACTTTGCACTTAACACTGAAGCTTTCTTT. Translating gives CASSLYFALNTEAFF.

This clone has just a few counts. The rearrangement links TRBV27 to TRBJ2-3; 11 nucleotides line up with TRBD2. Losses at the gene ends were 3 bases for V and 4 bases for J; bases not matched to a gene: 3. The CDR3 has 15 amino acids. Germline V gene data show CDR1 as MNHEY and CDR2 as SMNVEV (reference sequence). CDR3 residues: CASSLNSGGADTQYF. DNA of the CDR3: TGTGCCAGCAGTTTGAATAGCGGGGGGGCAGATACGCAGTATTTT.

The CDR3 region has the DNA TGTGCCACCAGTGAATGGACAGGGGGAATACAAAATGAGCAGTTCTTC. Encoded protein: CATSEWTGGIQNEQFF. The V gene is TRBV24-1, the J gene TRBJ2-1, with 10 positions matching TRBD1. Germline loops: CDR1 KGHDR, CDR2 SFDVKD. The CDR3 is made up of 16 amino acids. The trim removed 4 bases at V and 7 bases at J, leaving 9 bases unmatched.

V gene TRBV28 combines with J gene TRBJ2-1, with a possible D match to TRBD2 (5 bases). The CDR3 is 16 residues long. Per germline, CDR1 MDHEN and CDR2 SYDVKM. V was cut by 3 bases and J by 3 bases, with 15 bases left in between. The CDR3 loop is CASSFGGISNYNEQFF. The CDR3 nucleotides are TGTGCCAGCAGTTTTGGAGGAATCTCGAACTACAATGAGCAGTTCTTC.

The rearrangement links TRBV6-2 or TRBV6-3 to TRBJ1-1; 12 positions agree with TRBD1. This CDR3 is built from 18 residues. The V gene end was trimmed by 5 bases and the J gene end by 0 bases; junction bases not matched to a gene: 10. Germline V lookup: CDR1 MNHEY, CDR2 SVGEGT. Here the CDR3 DNA reads TGTGCCAGCAGTCTCGGGACAGGGGGCAGGGGAATGAACACTGAAGCTTTCTTT. Protein: CASSLGTGGRGMNTEAFF.

This chain connects TRBV7-2 to TRBJ1-5, with D tentatively TRBD1 (6 bases). The V gene lost 5 bases and the J gene lost 7 bases, with 18 bases spanning the gap. The CDR3 runs 15 residues. Germline V gene sequence: CDR1 SGHTA, CDR2 FQGNSA. DNA for the CDR3: TGTGCCAGCAGCCTGCGTTCGGGGGCGCGGCAGCCCCAGCATTTT. This codes for CASSLRSGARQPQHF.

The V gene is TRBV9, the J gene TRBJ2-2; 7 positions agree with TRBD1. V lost 3 bases, J lost 1 base, and 6 bases stayed unmatched. The germline gives CDR1 SGDLS, CDR2 YYNGEE. The CDR3 extends over 16 amino acids. This CDR3 reads CASSGRDSENTGELFF. In DNA, the CDR3 is TGTGCCAGCAGCGGCCGGGACAGTGAGAACACCGGGGAGCTGTTTTTT.

A single count supports this clone. The rearrangement links TRBV9 to TRBJ2-7, with 10 bases that match TRBD1. CDR1 is SGDLS, CDR2 YYNGEE, per germline. The CDR3 has 15 residues. V was clipped by 0 bases and J by 3 bases; unmatched bases: 3. CDR3: CASSVGTGGFYEQYF. The CDR3 region has the DNA TGTGCCAGCAGCGTAGGGACAGGGGGATTCTACGAGCAGTACTTC.

The genes are TRBV19 and TRBJ1-1, with 8 nucleotides matching TRBD1. CDR3 size: 14 residues. V dropped 3 bases and J dropped 7; count of bases not matched to a gene: 7. In germline, CDR1 is LNHDA, CDR2 SQIVND (reference sequence). CDR3 nucleotides: TGTGCCAGTAGTATCCGGACAGGGAGGTATGAAGCTTTCTTT. It codes for CASSIRTGRYEAFF.